The 10 T cell receptor beta chains reported below all come from one sample, sequenced in a study of cytomegalovirus exposure and HLA in healthy donors. Both 60 Vbeta primers and 13 Jbeta primers went into the PCR. The data were produced by immunoSEQ multiplex PCR, yet TCRdb's version contains in-frame clones alone and is incomplete. The sample comprises under 130,000 clones, roughly 80% of which are singletons, and roughly 6.9% rests with the top ten. Sequenced material: PBMCs. The receptors were sampled from a man younger than 40 in good health and CMV-seropositive.

The gene calls are TRBV7-9 and TRBJ2-1; D not resolved. CDR3 length: 12 amino acids. Germline V gives CDR1 SEHNR, CDR2 FQNEAQ (reference sequence). V was pared by 6 bases and J by 7 bases, with 10 bases between. The CDR3 coding sequence is TGTGCCAGCAGTCGGGTCGGGAATGAGCAGTTCTTC. Its protein product is CASSRVGNEQFF.

This clone appeared once. The chain employs TRBV4-1 and TRBJ1-2; TRBD1 aligns across 7 bases. From germline, CDR1 is MGHRA and CDR2 YSYEKL. V lost 4 bases and J lost 1; bases outside the gene matches: 9. This CDR3 comprises 16 residues. CDR3: CASSRKDTGDNYGYTF. CDR3 in DNA: TGCGCCAGCAGCCGGAAAGACACAGGGGATAACTATGGCTACACCTTC.

CDR3 loop: CASSATGSETQYF. Here the CDR3 DNA reads TGTGCCAGCAGCGCCACAGGGTCAGAGACCCAGTACTTC. The chain employs TRBV9 and TRBJ2-5; a weak D match, TRBD1 (6 bases). The germline V gene has CDR1 SGDLS and CDR2 YYNGEE. This CDR3 has 13 residues. V shed 3 bases and J shed 4 bases, with 10 bases lying between them.

The chain combines TRBV9 with TRBJ2-7; D is possibly TRBD2 (6 bases). The germline CDR1 and CDR2 sequences are SGDLS and YYNGEE. V lost 3 bases, J lost 0 bases, and 16 bases lay in between. There are 16 residues in the CDR3. For the CDR3, the DNA is TGTGCCAGCAGCGCTGGAGCGGGCGTTAGCTCCTACGAGCAGTACTTC. Residues: CASSAGAGVSSYEQYF.

This chain connects TRBV5-4 to TRBJ2-1; possible D gene TRBD2, 6 bases. Germline V gene sequence: CDR1 SGHNT, CDR2 YYREEE (reference sequence). The V end was cut by 6 bases, the J end by 8 bases, with 15 bases between. The CDR3 is 13 residues long. In DNA, the CDR3 is TGTGCCAGCACCCGGGACTTGGACGATGAGCAGTTCTTC. Translating gives CASTRDLDDEQFF.

This chain connects TRBV19 to TRBJ1-2; D perhaps matches TRBD1 (5 bases). Germline V gene sequence: CDR1 LNHDA, CDR2 SQIVND (reference sequence). V lost 4 bases to trimming and J lost 7 bases, with 7 bases between them. This CDR3 comprises 11 residues. The CDR3 is CASSNGGGYTF. CDR3 in DNA: TGTGCCAGTAGTAACGGGGGTGGCTACACCTTC.

The chain has TRBV4-1 and TRBJ2-3, with 7 bases identical to TRBD2. This CDR3 has 18 amino acids. The germline V gene encodes CDR1 MGHRA and CDR2 YSYEKL. Trimming removed 3 bases from V and 1 base from J; junction bases left unmatched: 13. As DNA, the CDR3 is TGCGCCAGCAGCCAGGGTAGTGGGGGGGGACTTCGCACAGATACGCAGTATTTT. It is translated as CASSQGSGGGLRTDTQYF.

The J gene is TRBJ2-7, the V gene TRBV4-1; TRBD1 aligns across 8 bases. The V segment lost 0 bases and the J segment 2 bases; nucleotides outside the gene matches: 3. CDR3 size: 15 residues. Germline values: CDR1 MGHRA, CDR2 YSYEKL. The CDR3 region is CASSQEGQAPYEQYF. The CDR3 nucleotides read TGCGCCAGCAGCCAAGAGGGACAGGCCCCCTACGAGCAGTACTTC.

V usage is TRBV4-1 and J usage is TRBJ1-2; no clear D. Germline V gives CDR1 MGHRA, CDR2 YSYEKL. Trimming removed 0 bases at V and 7 bases at J, with 12 bases between. The CDR3 is 14 amino acids. This CDR3 reads CASSQDGISPGYTF. For the CDR3, the DNA is TGCGCCAGCAGCCAAGATGGCATTTCCCCTGGCTACACCTTC.

The chain employs TRBV9 and TRBJ2-7, with TRBD1 identical over 11 bases. CDR1 is SGDLS, CDR2 YYNGEE, per germline. J was trimmed by 4 bases and V by 2 bases; bases with no gene match: 5. The CDR3 consists of 15 residues. The CDR3 DNA follows: TGTGCCAGCAGCGTCGCCGGACAGGGGGCGTACGAGCAGTACTTC. This translates into CASSVAGQGAYEQYF.